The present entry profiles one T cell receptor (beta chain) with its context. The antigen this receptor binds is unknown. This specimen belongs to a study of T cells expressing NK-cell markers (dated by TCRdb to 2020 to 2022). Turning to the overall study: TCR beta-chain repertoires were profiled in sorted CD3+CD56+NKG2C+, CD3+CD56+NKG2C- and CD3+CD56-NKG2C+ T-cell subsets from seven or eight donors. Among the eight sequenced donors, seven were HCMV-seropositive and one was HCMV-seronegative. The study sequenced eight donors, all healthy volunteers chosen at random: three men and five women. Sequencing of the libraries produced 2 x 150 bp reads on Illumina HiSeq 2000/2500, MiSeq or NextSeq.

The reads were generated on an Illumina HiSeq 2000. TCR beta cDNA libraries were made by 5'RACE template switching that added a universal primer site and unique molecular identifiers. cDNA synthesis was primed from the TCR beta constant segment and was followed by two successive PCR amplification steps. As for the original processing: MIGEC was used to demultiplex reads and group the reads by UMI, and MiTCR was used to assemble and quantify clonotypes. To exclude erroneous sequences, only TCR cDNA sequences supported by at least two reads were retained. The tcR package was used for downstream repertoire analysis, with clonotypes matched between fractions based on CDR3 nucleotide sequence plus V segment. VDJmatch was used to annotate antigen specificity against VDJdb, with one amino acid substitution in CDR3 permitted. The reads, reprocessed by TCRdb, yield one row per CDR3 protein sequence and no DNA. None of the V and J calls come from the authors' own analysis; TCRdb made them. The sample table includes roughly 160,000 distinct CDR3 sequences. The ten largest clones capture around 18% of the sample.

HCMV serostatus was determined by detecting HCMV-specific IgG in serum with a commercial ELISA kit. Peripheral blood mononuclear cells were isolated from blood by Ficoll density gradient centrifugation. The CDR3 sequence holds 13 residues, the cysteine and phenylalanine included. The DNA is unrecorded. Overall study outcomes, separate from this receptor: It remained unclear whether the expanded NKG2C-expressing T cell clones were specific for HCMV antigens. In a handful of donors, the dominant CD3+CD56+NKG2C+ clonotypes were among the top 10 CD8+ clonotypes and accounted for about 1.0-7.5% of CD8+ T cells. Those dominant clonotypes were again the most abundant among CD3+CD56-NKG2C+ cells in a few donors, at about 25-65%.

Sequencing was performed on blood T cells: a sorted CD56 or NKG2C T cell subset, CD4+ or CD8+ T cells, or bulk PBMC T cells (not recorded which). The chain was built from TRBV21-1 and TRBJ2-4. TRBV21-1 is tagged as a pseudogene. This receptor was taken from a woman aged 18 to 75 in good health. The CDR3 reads CASRQLAKNIQYF.